The T cell receptor beta chain under discussion was sequenced for a study of T cell responses to AZD1222 COVID-19 vaccine. Study conclusions and caveats: Following two doses of AZD1222, Spike-specific TCR breadth and depth rose.

This CDR3 region has 15 residues. From germline, CDR1 is SGHVS and CDR2 FQNEAQ. Trimming took off 3 bases at V and 0 bases at J, with 8 bases between the two ends. About this clone: Its antigen remains unknown.

The method was immunoSEQ multiplex PCR; TCRdb's version includes in-frame clones alone and lacks a portion of them. The table records more than 95,000 clones, around 92% of them present only once. This material consisted of peripheral blood, taken on day 0 of AZD1222 vaccination. This chain uses TRBV7-8 with TRBJ1-4; no clear D. The sequence came from an adult in good health. The CDR3 DNA sequence: TGTGCCAGCAGCTTGAGGGAAGCAACTAATGAAAAACTGTTTTTT. This codes for CASSLREATNEKLFF.